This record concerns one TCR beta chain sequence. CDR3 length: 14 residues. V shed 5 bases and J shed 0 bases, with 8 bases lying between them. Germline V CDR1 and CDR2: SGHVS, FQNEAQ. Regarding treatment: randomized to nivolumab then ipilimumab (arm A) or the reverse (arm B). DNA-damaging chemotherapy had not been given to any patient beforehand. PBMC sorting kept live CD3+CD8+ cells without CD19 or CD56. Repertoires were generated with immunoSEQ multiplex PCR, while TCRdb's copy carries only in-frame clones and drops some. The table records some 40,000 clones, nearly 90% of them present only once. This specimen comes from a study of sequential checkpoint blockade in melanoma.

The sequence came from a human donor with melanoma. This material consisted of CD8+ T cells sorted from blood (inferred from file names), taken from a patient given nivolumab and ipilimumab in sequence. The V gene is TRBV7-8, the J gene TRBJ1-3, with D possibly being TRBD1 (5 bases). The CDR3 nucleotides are TGTGCCAGCAGCCCAGGGCTCTCTGGAAACACCATATATTTT. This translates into CASSPGLSGNTIYF.